Below are 23 T cell receptor beta chains sequenced from a single sample in a study of human T cells and chemical hapten exposure. As to time point: pre-sensitization, week 0. Documented treatment: therapeutic diphenylcyclopropenone sensitization with weekly scalp DPC. From the RACE reads, TCRdb called clonotypes with MiXCR, one entry per CDR3 protein. The sample contains about 40,000 distinct CDR3 sequences, about 10% of which appear only once. The sample in question was whole blood, obtained in connection with sensitization to the hapten diphenylcyclopropenone (DPC). Receptors originate from a man aged 25 to 40 with alopecia areata. Some clones in this sample may be carry-over from other donors' samples.

This clonotype was seen repeatedly, ten times or more. The chain uses TRBV7-3 and TRBJ1-1; maybe TRBD1 (6 bases). The ends were cut back, 5 bases at V and 4 bases at J, with 14 bases in the middle. The CDR3 has 14 amino acids. CDR1 and CDR2 (germline): SGHTA, FQGTGA. The chain's CDR3 is CASSPGGQGTEAFF. The CDR3 coding sequence is TGTGCCAGCAGCCCTGGGGGGCAGGGCACTGAAGCTTTCTTT.

The sample holds many counts of this clonotype. The chain combines TRBV7-6 with TRBJ1-5; possible D gene TRBD1, 6 bases. CDR3 length: 13 residues. Germline V gene data show CDR1 as SGHVS and CDR2 as FNYEAQ. V was shortened by 5 bases and J by 7 bases, with 12 bases between the two germline ends. DNA for the CDR3: TGTGCCAGCAGCGAGGGGGAAGGACAGCCCCAGCATTTT. It encodes CASSEGEGQPQHF.

Ten or more counts support this clonotype. The chain combines TRBV6-5 with TRBJ2-2; D unresolved. The ends were cut back, 0 bases at V and 8 bases at J, with 4 bases in the middle. Germline V gives CDR1 MNHEY, CDR2 SVGAGI. This CDR3 has 12 amino acids. The CDR3 bases are TGTGCCAGCAGTTACTCGATAGGGGAGCTGTTTTTT. Translated, it gives CASSYSIGELFF.

Concerning this clonotype itself: A much larger clone lies a single base off, so this may be a read error. This chain uses TRBV9 with TRBJ2-1, with a possible D match to TRBD2 (6 bases). This CDR3 region has 16 residues. CDR1 and CDR2 (germline): SGDLS, YYNGEE. The V end was cut by 0 bases, the J end by 7 bases, with 17 bases between. The CDR3 DNA follows: TGTGCCAGCAGCGTAGTGGAGGGACGCGGCAAGAATGAGCAGTTCTTC. Translation gives CASSVVEGRGKNEQFF. The full variable domain, completed using reference TRBV9 and TRBJ2-1, is DSGVTQTPKHLITATGQRVTLRCSPRSGDLSVYWYQQSLDQGLQFLIQYYNGEERAKGNILERFSAQQFPDLHSELNLSSLELGDSALYFCASSVVEGRGKNEQFFGPGTRLTVL.

This clonotype appeared a few times. J is TRBJ2-2 and V is TRBV7-7, with D possibly TRBD1 on 6 matching bases. Germline V gives CDR1 SSHAT, CDR2 FNYEAQ (reference sequence). V lost 4 bases, J lost 0 bases, and 9 bases lay in between. This CDR3 contains 15 residues. For the CDR3, the DNA is TGTGCCAGCAGCTCCCGGACAGCGAACACCGGGGAGCTGTTTTTT. This encodes CASSSRTANTGELFF.

This clonotype was seen only a few times. CDR3 in amino acids: CSARPTAGAFF. In DNA, the CDR3 is TGCAGTGCTAGACCGACAGCGGGAGCTTTCTTT. This chain uses TRBV20-1 with TRBJ1-1; D perhaps matches TRBD1 (5 bases). Germline V CDR1 and CDR2: DFQATT, SNEGSKA (reference sequence). CDR3 length equals 11 residues. The ends were cut back, 2 bases at V and 10 bases at J, with 11 bases in the middle.

This clonotype was counted at least ten times. The chain joins TRBV19 to TRBJ1-2, with TRBD1 identical over 11 bases. V was clipped by 9 bases and J by 5 bases; unmatched bases: 5. Germline V gene sequence: CDR1 LNHDA, CDR2 SQIVND (reference sequence). This CDR3 comprises 13 residues. The CDR3 region has the DNA TGTGCCAGCAGGGACAGGGGGACGTATGGCTACACCTTC. Protein: CASRDRGTYGYTF. Filled out from reference TRBV19 and TRBJ1-2, the complete variable domain reads DGGITQSPKYLFRKEGQNVTLSCEQNLNHDAMYWYRQDPGQGLRLIYYSQIVNDFQKGDIAEGYSVSREKKESFPLTVTSAQKNPTAFYLCASRDRGTYGYTFGSGTRLTVV.

The chain recombines TRBV20-1 with TRBJ2-5, with unresolved D. Looked up from germline, CDR1 is DFQATT and CDR2 is SNEGSKA (reference sequence). The CDR3 runs to 14 residues. The V and J ends lost 3 bases and 2 bases respectively, with 13 bases between them. The CDR3 DNA reads TGCAGTGCTAGTCCCGGGCAGCTTCAAGAGACCCAGTACTTC. Its translation is CSASPGQLQETQYF.

The table lists this clonotype with many counts. The CDR3, as DNA: TGTGCCAGCACCCCACGCGGGGACAGGAGCTACAATGAGCAGTTCTTC. It encodes CASTPRGDRSYNEQFF. V and J are TRBV7-2 and TRBJ2-1; 8 bases line up with TRBD1. The ends lost 7 bases at V and 3 bases at J; junction bases unmatched: 11. The CDR3 is made up of 16 amino acids. Germline lookup yields CDR1 SGHTA and CDR2 FQGNSA.

Regarding this clonotype: This may be a read error, as it is one base from a much larger clone. As the CDR3 is not closed by the conserved phenylalanine or tryptophan, this likely results from a read error. V gene TRBV3-1 combines with J gene TRBJ2-3; the D is unclear. The CDR3 consists of 11 residues. Looked up from germline, CDR1 is LGHDT and CDR2 is YNNKEL (reference sequence). Trimming took off 2 bases at V and 10 bases at J, with 7 bases between the two ends. Here the CDR3 reads CASSQTWAQYL. DNA for the CDR3: TGTGCCAGCAGCCAAACCTGGGCGCAGTATCTT.

The table lists this clonotype with a few counts. The V call is TRBV2, the J call TRBJ2-1; TRBD1 is a possible D gene (6 bases). V lost 8 bases and J 1 base, leaving 15 bases between the germline ends. The CDR3 contains 15 residues. Germline-derived CDR1 and CDR2 are SNHLY and FYNNEI. The CDR3 bases are TGTGCCAGCTACTACGGGACACAGTCCTACAATGAGCAGTTCTTC. Its translation is CASYYGTQSYNEQFF.

This clonotype appeared a few times. The V and J genes are TRBV29-1 and TRBJ2-5, with D possibly matching TRBD2 (6 bases). From germline, CDR1 is SQVTM and CDR2 ANQGSEA. Trimming took off 6 bases at V and 2 bases at J, with 7 bases between the two ends. This CDR3 contains 11 residues. CDR3 sequence: CSVGTQETQYF. For the CDR3, the DNA is TGCAGCGTCGGGACTCAAGAGACCCAGTACTTC.

The CDR3 DNA reads TGTGCCAGTTGGGCTAGTGGGTCGTACCAAGAGACCCAGTACTTC. Translating it yields CASWASGSYQETQYF. V usage is TRBV12-3 or TRBV12-4 and J usage is TRBJ2-5; D gene unclear. CDR3 size: 15 residues. V was cut by 9 bases and J by 0 bases, with 17 bases left in between.

This clonotype has a count of ten or more. V gene TRBV7-9 combines with J gene TRBJ1-5; 7 positions agree with TRBD1. The CDR3 contains 16 residues. Looked up from germline, CDR1 is SEHNR and CDR2 is FQNEAQ (reference sequence). J was trimmed by 0 bases and V by 5 bases; bases with no gene match: 7. For the CDR3, the DNA is TGTGCCAGCAGCCACACTACAGGGGATAGCAATCAGCCCCAGCATTTT. This encodes CASSHTTGDSNQPQHF.

This clonotype was detected many times. V and J are TRBV4-2 and TRBJ2-5, with TRBD2 matching 14 bases. This CDR3 has 15 residues. Germline V gene data show CDR1 as LGHNA and CDR2 as YNFKEQ. V was pared by 9 bases and J by 5 bases, with 8 bases of the junction left unmatched. CDR3 nucleotides: TGTGCCAGTCAACCGGGACTAGCGGGAGTGGAGACCCAGTACTTC. Its protein is CASQPGLAGVETQYF.

A few counts support this clonotype. This chain connects TRBV5-1 to TRBJ2-1, with 12 bases lining up with TRBD2. Looked up from germline, CDR1 is SGHRS and CDR2 is YFSETQ. This CDR3 comprises 15 residues. Germline trimming cut 3 bases from V and 4 bases from J; bases unmatched to any gene: 2. CDR3 DNA: TGCGCCAGCAGCTGGACTAGCGGGATTTACAATGAGCAGTTCTTC. This translates into CASSWTSGIYNEQFF.

Turning to this clonotype: Compared with germline, one end of the junction differs, possibly owing to a read error. The DNA of the CDR3 is TGTGCCAGCAGCCCCGGACAGATTGGATACACCATATATTTT. It translates to CASSPGQIGYTIYF. The V call is TRBV3-1, the J call TRBJ1-3, with D perhaps TRBD1 (6 bases). Germline CDR1 is LGHDT and CDR2 is YNNKEL (reference sequence). This CDR3 comprises 14 residues.

This clonotype was observed many times. This rearrangement joins TRBV5-1 to TRBJ1-5, with D possibly matching TRBD1 (5 bases). Germline-derived CDR1 and CDR2 are SGHRS and YFSETQ. This CDR3 contains 14 residues. Trimming removed 1 base at V and 5 bases at J, with 10 bases between. CDR3 in amino acids: CASSLLGDHQPQHF. CDR3 sequence (DNA): TGCGCCAGCAGCTTGCTGGGGGATCATCAGCCCCAGCATTTT.

This clonotype was found many times. This chain uses TRBV6-2 or TRBV6-3 with TRBJ2-5; the D gene could be TRBD1 or TRBD2 (5 bases each). This CDR3 comprises 14 residues. The germline gives CDR1 MNHEY, CDR2 SVGEGT. Trimming took off 2 bases at V and 3 bases at J, with 10 bases between the two ends. For the CDR3, the DNA is TGTGCCAGCAGTTACACCGGGACCAAAGAGACCCAGTACTTC. Its protein product is CASSYTGTKETQYF.

This clonotype was recorded many times. The chain joins TRBV4-2 to TRBJ1-1; D not resolved. Germline loops: CDR1 LGHNA, CDR2 YNFKEQ. The germline V and J ends were trimmed by 5 bases and 0 bases, with 10 bases remaining between them. This CDR3 has 14 residues. CDR3 protein: CASSEGFMNTEAFF. The CDR3 DNA sequence: TGTGCCAGCAGCGAAGGTTTTATGAACACTGAAGCTTTCTTT.

The sample holds many counts of this clonotype. This chain joins TRBV7-6 and TRBJ2-7, with 8 bases lining up with TRBD2. Germline CDR1 and CDR2: SGHVS and FNYEAQ. V lost 2 bases to trimming and J lost 4 bases; unmatched junction nucleotides: 7. The CDR3 has 15 amino acids. The CDR3 is CASSLRREVSYEQYV. CDR3 nucleotides: TGTGCCAGCAGCTTAAGGCGGGAGGTTAGTTACGAGCAGTACGTC.

There are a few counts of this clonotype. This chain connects TRBV18 to TRBJ1-5; tentatively, D is TRBD1 (5 bases). This CDR3 has 15 amino acids. CDR1 is KGHSH and CDR2 is LQKENI in the germline V gene. V lost 8 bases, J lost 7 bases, and 21 bases lay in between. The CDR3 region is CASNGGINQGQPQHF. For the CDR3, the DNA is TGTGCCAGCAACGGGGGAATCAACCAGGGACAGCCCCAGCATTTT.

This clonotype was found many times. This chain connects TRBV6-6 to TRBJ1-5, with TRBD1 matching over 7 bases. CDR1 and CDR2 (germline): MNHNY, SVGAGI (reference sequence). The CDR3 spans 15 residues. The junction had 7 bases not matched to a gene; V was cut back by 6 bases and J by 2 bases. CDR3 loop: CASSSTGEGNQPQHF. The CDR3 nucleotides are TGTGCCAGCAGCTCCACAGGGGAGGGCAATCAGCCCCAGCATTTT.